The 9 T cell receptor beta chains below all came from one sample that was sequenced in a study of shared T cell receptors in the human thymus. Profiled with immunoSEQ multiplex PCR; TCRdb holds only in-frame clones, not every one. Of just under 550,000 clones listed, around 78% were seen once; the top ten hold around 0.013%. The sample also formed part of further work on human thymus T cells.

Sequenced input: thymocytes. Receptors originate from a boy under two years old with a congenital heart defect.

CDR3 sequence: CASSLEAGWSTYNEQFF. The CDR3 coding sequence is TGTGCCAGCAGTTTGGAGGCTGGGTGGTCGACCTACAATGAGCAGTTCTTC. This rearrangement joins TRBV28 to TRBJ2-1, with D perhaps TRBD2 (5 bases). This CDR3 has 17 amino acids. Trimming pared 3 bases from V and 2 bases from J, leaving 17 bases between. CDR1 and CDR2 (germline): MDHEN, SYDVKM. Full variable domain (rest looked up from reference TRBV28 and TRBJ2-1): DVKVTQSSRYLVKRTGEKVFLECVQDMDHENMFWYRQDPGLGLRLIYFSYDVKMKEKGDIPEGYSVSREKKERFSLILESASTNQTSMYLCASSLEAGWSTYNEQFFGPGTRLTVL.

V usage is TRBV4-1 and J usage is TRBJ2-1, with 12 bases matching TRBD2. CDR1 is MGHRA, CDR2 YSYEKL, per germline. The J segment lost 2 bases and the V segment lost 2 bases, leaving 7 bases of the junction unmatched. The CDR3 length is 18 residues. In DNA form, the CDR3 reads TGCGCCAGCAGCCAACTACGACTAGCGGGAGACCCCTACAATGAGCAGTTCTTC. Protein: CASSQLRLAGDPYNEQFF.

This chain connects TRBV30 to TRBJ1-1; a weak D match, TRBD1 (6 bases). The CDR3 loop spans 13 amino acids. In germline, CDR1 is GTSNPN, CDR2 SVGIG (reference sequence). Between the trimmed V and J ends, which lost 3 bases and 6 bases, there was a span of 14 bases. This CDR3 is CAWRKGGGSEAFF. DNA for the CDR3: TGTGCCTGGAGGAAGGGGGGAGGGTCTGAAGCTTTCTTT.

CDR3 sequence reads: CASSSTGLAYYEQYF. For the CDR3, the DNA is TGTGCCAGTAGTAGTACGGGACTAGCTTATTACGAGCAGTACTTC. The rearrangement links TRBV19 to TRBJ2-7; TRBD2 matches 9 bases. This CDR3 comprises 15 residues. Looked up from germline, CDR1 is LNHDA and CDR2 is SQIVND (reference sequence). The V and J ends lost 4 bases and 4 bases, in that order; junction bases with no gene match: 8.

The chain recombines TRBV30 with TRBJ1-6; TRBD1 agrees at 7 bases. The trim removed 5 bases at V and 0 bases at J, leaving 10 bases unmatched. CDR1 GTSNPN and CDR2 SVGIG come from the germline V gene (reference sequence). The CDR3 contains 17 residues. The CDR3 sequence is CAWSSGQMSSYNSPLHF. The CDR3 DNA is TGTGCCTGGTCCTCGGGACAGATGAGCTCCTATAATTCACCCCTCCACTTT.

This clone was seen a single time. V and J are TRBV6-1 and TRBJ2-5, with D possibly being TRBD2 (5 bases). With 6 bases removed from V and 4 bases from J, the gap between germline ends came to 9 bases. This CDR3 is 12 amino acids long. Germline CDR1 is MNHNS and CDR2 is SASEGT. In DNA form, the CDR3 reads TGTGCCAGCAGCGGGAAGTCAGAGACCCAGTACTTC. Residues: CASSGKSETQYF.

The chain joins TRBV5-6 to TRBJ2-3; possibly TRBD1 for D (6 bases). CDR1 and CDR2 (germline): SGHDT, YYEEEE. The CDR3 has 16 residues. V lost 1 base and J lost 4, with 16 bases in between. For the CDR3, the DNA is TGTGCCAGCAGCTTGAAGACAGGTCGGGTGGCAGATACGCAGTATTTT. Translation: CASSLKTGRVADTQYF.

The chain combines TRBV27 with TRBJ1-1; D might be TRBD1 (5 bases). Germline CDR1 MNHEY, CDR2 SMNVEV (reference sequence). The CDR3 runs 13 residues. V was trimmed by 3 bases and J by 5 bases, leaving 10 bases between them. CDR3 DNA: TGTGCCAGCAGTTTTAACAGGCGAACTGAAGCTTTCTTT. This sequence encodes CASSFNRRTEAFF.

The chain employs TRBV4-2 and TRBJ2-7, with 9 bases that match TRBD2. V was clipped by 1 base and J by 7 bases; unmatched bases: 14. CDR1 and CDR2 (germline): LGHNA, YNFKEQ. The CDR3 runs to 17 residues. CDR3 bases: TGTGCCAGCAGCCAAGCCCACGGCGGGAGGGCGGTAAGGGAGCAGTACTTC. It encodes CASSQAHGGRAVREQYF.